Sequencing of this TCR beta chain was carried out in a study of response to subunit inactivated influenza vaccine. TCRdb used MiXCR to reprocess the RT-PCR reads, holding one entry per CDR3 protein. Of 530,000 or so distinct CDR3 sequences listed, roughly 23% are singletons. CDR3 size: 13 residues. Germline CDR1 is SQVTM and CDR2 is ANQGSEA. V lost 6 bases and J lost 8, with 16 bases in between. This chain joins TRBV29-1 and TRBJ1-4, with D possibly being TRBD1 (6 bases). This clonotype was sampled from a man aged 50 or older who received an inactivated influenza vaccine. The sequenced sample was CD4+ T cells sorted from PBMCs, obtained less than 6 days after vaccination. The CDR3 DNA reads TGCAGCGTGGGGGACACCTTTACCGAAAAACTGTTTTTT. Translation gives CSVGDTFTEKLFF.